These 25 T cell receptor beta chains were sequenced from one sample in a study of HIV-infected patients and healthy controls. cDNA was made from about 500 ng RNA using alpha and beta constant primers. Each of the alpha and beta chains got its own library through chain-specific third strand synthesis with indices. TCRdb re-called the 5' RACE reads through MiXCR, storing one row per CDR3 protein. The sample lists 15,000 to 20,000 distinct CDR3 sequences, approximately 9.5% seen once, with 6% to 7% in the top ten. All unsorted peripheral T cells were captured because whole blood was used without fractionation. Sequenced sample: blood. These receptors were taken from an adult in good health.

This clonotype was seen ten or more times. The chain is built from TRBV6-2 or TRBV6-3 and TRBJ2-5; a possible D gene is TRBD2 (6 bases). The CDR3 consists of 13 residues. With 0 bases removed from V and 10 bases from J, the gap between germline ends came to 12 bases. The germline V gene has CDR1 MNHEY and CDR2 SVGEGT. CDR3 region: CASSYSGLSDQYF. CDR3 coding DNA: TGTGCCAGCAGTTACTCGGGACTGTCTGACCAGTACTTC.

This clonotype was recorded at least ten times. The gene calls are TRBV28 and TRBJ1-2, with unresolved D. The CDR3 sequence is 11 residues long. CDR1 is MDHEN, CDR2 SYDVKM, per germline. V shed 6 bases and J shed 8 bases, with 10 bases lying between them. Written as DNA, the CDR3 is TGTGCCAGCAGACGTACCTGGGGCTACACCTTC. Amino acid sequence: CASRRTWGYTF.

This clonotype was counted a single time. V is TRBV19 and J is TRBJ2-1; D possibly corresponds to TRBD1 (6 bases). The CDR3 sequence is 14 residues long. V was cut by 7 bases and J by 9 bases, with 19 bases left in between. Looked up from germline, CDR1 is LNHDA and CDR2 is SQIVND (reference sequence). The CDR3 sequence: CASTPRGFGSEQFF. Written as DNA, the CDR3 is TGTGCCAGTACCCCAAGGGGGTTTGGGAGTGAGCAGTTCTTC.

This clonotype is classed as medium-sized. The chain has TRBV27 and TRBJ2-7, with no clear D. The CDR3 has 14 residues. V was trimmed by 0 bases and J by 3 bases, leaving 9 bases between them. The germline CDR1 and CDR2 sequences are MNHEY and SMNVEV (reference sequence). DNA for the CDR3: TGTGCCAGCAGTTTATCTGGGGTTGGCTACGAGCAGTACTTC. It yields the protein CASSLSGVGYEQYF.

This clonotype appeared many times. The chain employs TRBV24-1 and TRBJ2-3; 11 bases map to TRBD2. V was pared by 4 bases and J by 6 bases, with 8 bases of the junction left unmatched. Looked up from germline, CDR1 is KGHDR and CDR2 is SFDVKD. The CDR3 covers 16 residues. CDR3 nucleotide sequence: TGTGCCACCAGTGACACACTAGCGGGAGAGGCGGATACGCAGTATTTT. Its protein product is CATSDTLAGEADTQYF.

This clonotype was seen at least ten times. The rearrangement uses TRBV19 and TRBJ2-1, with 10 bases that match TRBD2. This CDR3 has 15 amino acids. The V and J ends lost 7 bases and 2 bases, in that order; junction bases with no gene match: 5. Looked up from germline, CDR1 is LNHDA and CDR2 is SQIVND (reference sequence). The CDR3 sequence is CASMRSGRAYNEQFF. The CDR3 DNA reads TGTGCCAGTATGAGAAGCGGGAGGGCCTACAATGAGCAGTTCTTC.

This clonotype was seen at least ten times. The J gene is TRBJ2-4, the V gene TRBV28; D tentatively fits TRBD1 or TRBD2 (6 bases each). Germline V gene sequence: CDR1 MDHEN, CDR2 SYDVKM. V shed 5 bases and J shed 8 bases, with 31 bases lying between them. CDR3 length equals 19 residues. The CDR3, as DNA: TGTGCCAGCAGTCTCCATAGATGGGGGGCCGTCCTAAGTGGTTACATTCAGTACTTC. Encoded protein: CASSLHRWGAVLSGYIQYF.

The sample holds many counts of this clonotype. The chain employs TRBV28 and TRBJ2-7, with 8 bases that match TRBD1. CDR1 MDHEN and CDR2 SYDVKM come from the germline V gene. CDR3 length: 15 amino acids. After removal of 4 bases from V and 0 bases from J, the junction contained 5 bases not matched to a gene. CDR3 protein: CASSSRTGSSYEQYF. The CDR3 nucleotides are TGTGCCAGCAGTTCCCGGACAGGGAGCTCCTACGAGCAGTACTTC. The full variable domain, with the rest looked up from reference TRBV28 and TRBJ2-7, is DVKVTQSSRYLVKRTGEKVFLECVQDMDHENMFWYRQDPGLGLRLIYFSYDVKMKEKGDIPEGYSVSREKKERFSLILESASTNQTSMYLCASSSRTGSSYEQYFGPGTRLTVT.

This clonotype has only a few counts. This rearrangement joins TRBV28 to TRBJ2-7, with D uncertain. Germline values: CDR1 MDHEN, CDR2 SYDVKM. CDR3 length equals 11 residues. V shed 5 bases and J shed 8 bases, with 10 bases lying between them. In DNA form, the CDR3 reads TGTGCCAGCAGTCGAACTTCTCAGCAGTACTTC. This encodes CASSRTSQQYF.

This clonotype was observed at least ten times. The rearrangement uses TRBV7-8 and TRBJ1-1; no reliable D call. Trimming shortened V by 5 bases and J by 4 bases, and 11 bases separated the two germline ends. This CDR3 has 13 amino acids. The germline V gene has CDR1 SGHVS and CDR2 FQNEAQ. In DNA, the CDR3 is TGTGCCAGCAGCCTTAGCCCGGGCACTGAAGCTTTCTTT. Its translation: CASSLSPGTEAFF.

This clonotype showed up many times. The rearrangement joins TRBV12-3 or TRBV12-4 to TRBJ2-7, with D possibly being TRBD1 (5 bases). This CDR3 spans 12 amino acids. V was shortened by 6 bases and J by 5 bases, with 11 bases between the two germline ends. This chain's CDR3 is CASRKTAHEQYF. In nucleotides, the CDR3 is TGTGCCAGCAGAAAGACAGCCCACGAGCAGTACTTC.

There are a few counts of this clonotype. This chain connects TRBV19 to TRBJ1-1; 10 bases match TRBD1. Trimming removed 5 bases from V and 9 bases from J; junction bases left unmatched: 9. Looked up from germline, CDR1 is LNHDA and CDR2 is SQIVND (reference sequence). CDR3 size: 14 residues. The chain's CDR3 is CASSVRKDRGKAFF. DNA for the CDR3: TGTGCCAGTAGTGTCCGAAAGGACAGGGGGAAAGCTTTCTTT.

This clonotype ranks as medium-sized. The chain has TRBV10-1 and TRBJ2-3; no reliable D call. CDR1 is WNHNN and CDR2 is SYGVQD in the germline V gene (reference sequence). The CDR3 runs to 11 residues. V lost 3 bases and J 3 bases, leaving 1 base between the germline ends. CDR3: CASSDTDTQYF. The CDR3 DNA reads TGCGCCAGCAGTGATACAGATACGCAGTATTTT.

V is TRBV7-2 and J is TRBJ2-1; weak D call: TRBD2 (6 bases). The CDR3 runs 16 residues. Germline V gene data show CDR1 as SGHTA and CDR2 as FQGNSA. With 5 bases removed from V and 4 bases from J, the gap between germline ends came to 18 bases. The CDR3 region has the DNA TGTGCCAGCAGCCGACTAGAATATGAACCTTACAATGAGCAGTTCTTC. Encoded protein: CASSRLEYEPYNEQFF.

This clonotype was counted many times. The chain recombines TRBV19 with TRBJ1-5, with TRBD1 as a possible D gene (5 bases). In germline, CDR1 is LNHDA, CDR2 SQIVND (reference sequence). V lost 8 bases and J lost 1, with 18 bases in between. The CDR3 length is 16 residues. Here the CDR3 DNA reads TGTGCCAGTCGTGTGCTTTCGGGGGGAAGCAATCAGCCCCAGCATTTT. It yields the protein CASRVLSGGSNQPQHF. Drawing the rest from reference TRBV19 and TRBJ1-5, the complete variable domain is DGGITQSPKYLFRKEGQNVTLSCEQNLNHDAMYWYRQDPGQGLRLIYYSQIVNDFQKGDIAEGYSVSREKKESFPLTVTSAQKNPTAFYLCASRVLSGGSNQPQHFGDGTRLSIL.

This clonotype was found many times. The chain links TRBV28 to TRBJ2-3, with 10 bases lining up with TRBD1. The trim removed 5 bases at V and 3 bases at J, leaving 5 bases unmatched. CDR3 size: 15 residues. Looked up from germline, CDR1 is MDHEN and CDR2 is SYDVKM. The CDR3 DNA sequence: TGTGCCAGCAGTCCCTCGGACAGGGGGACAGATACGCAGTATTTT. Its protein is CASSPSDRGTDTQYF.

This clonotype showed up many times. This sequence joins TRBV4-1 and TRBJ2-3; 8 positions match TRBD1. The CDR3 length is 16 residues. The ends lost 1 base at V and 3 bases at J; junction bases unmatched: 6. CDR1 MGHRA and CDR2 YSYEKL come from the germline V gene. CDR3 protein: CASSQADRVGTDTQYF. The CDR3 region has the DNA TGCGCCAGCAGCCAAGCGGACAGGGTGGGGACAGATACGCAGTATTTT.

The chain uses TRBV7-9 and TRBJ2-1; perhaps TRBD2 as D (5 bases). The CDR3 runs 16 residues. The germline gives CDR1 SEHNR, CDR2 FQNEAQ (reference sequence). V was trimmed by 0 bases and J by 2 bases, leaving 11 bases between them. As DNA, the CDR3 is TGTGCCAGCAGCTTAGCGAGCGGAGCTCCCTACAATGAGCAGTTCTTC. Its protein is CASSLASGAPYNEQFF.

This clonotype was found many times. The rearrangement uses TRBV10-2 and TRBJ1-3, with D hard to call. Trimming cost V 4 bases and J 1 base, with 8 bases left between them. The CDR3 is 14 amino acids. Germline lookup yields CDR1 WSHSY and CDR2 SAAADI. In nucleotides, the CDR3 is TGCGCCAGCAGTGTTGCGCAGTCTGGAAACACCATATATTTT. This gives the protein CASSVAQSGNTIYF.

In this sample, this clonotype turned up many times. This chain connects TRBV20-1 to TRBJ2-7; 7 bases are shared with TRBD2. The germline CDR1 and CDR2 sequences are DFQATT and SNEGSKA (reference sequence). The length of the CDR3 is 16 residues. V was clipped by 0 bases and J by 0 bases; unmatched bases: 8. Here the CDR3 DNA reads TGCAGTGCTAGAGAGGTGGGAGGGGCGAACTCCTACGAGCAGTACTTC. This codes for CSAREVGGANSYEQYF.

In this sample, this clonotype is medium-sized. The rearrangement joins TRBV12-3 or TRBV12-4 to TRBJ2-1, with 7 bases aligning to TRBD2. After removal of 1 base from V and 8 bases from J, the junction contained 8 bases not matched to a gene. The CDR3 covers 15 residues. The CDR3 DNA reads as TGTGCCAGCAGTTTAGGGCTAGCGGTTGTAGATGAGCAGTTCTTC. Encoded protein: CASSLGLAVVDEQFF.

In this sample, this clonotype is medium-sized. The gene calls are TRBV2 and TRBJ2-3; D is possibly TRBD2 (6 bases). Trimming removed 6 bases from V and 2 bases from J, with 9 bases in between. Germline V CDR1 and CDR2: SNHLY, FYNNEI. This CDR3 has 13 residues. CDR3 in DNA: TGTGCCAGCAGGGGGACTTTCACAGATACGCAGTATTTT. Protein product: CASRGTFTDTQYF.

This clonotype was seen at least ten times. The chain joins TRBV30 to TRBJ2-2, with D unresolved. V was shortened by 8 bases and J by 1 base, with 17 bases between the two germline ends. From germline, CDR1 is GTSNPN and CDR2 SVGIG (reference sequence). The CDR3 contains 15 residues. As DNA, the CDR3 is TGTGCCCTGGAGAAGGGCTCGAGGAACACCGGGGAGCTGTTTTTT. Encoded protein: CALEKGSRNTGELFF. The full variable domain, in which reference TRBV30 and TRBJ2-2 provide the parts outside the CDR3, is SQTIHQWPATLVQPVGSPLSLECTVEGTSNPNLYWYRQAAGRGLQLLFYSVGIGQISSEVPQNLSASRPQDRQFILSSKKLLLSDSGFYLCALEKGSRNTGELFFGEGSRLTVL.

This clonotype showed up many times. The chain recombines TRBV29-1 with TRBJ2-7, with D perhaps being TRBD1 or TRBD2 (5 bases each). V gave up 4 bases and J gave up 6 bases, with 10 bases separating them. Germline CDR1 is SQVTM and CDR2 is ANQGSEA. The CDR3 loop spans 11 amino acids. Here the CDR3 DNA reads TGCAGCGTTGGGGGGTGGGGCGAGCAGTACTTC. This encodes CSVGGWGEQYF.

There are many counts of this clonotype. The J gene is TRBJ2-7, the V gene TRBV20-1; TRBD1 matches at 8 bases. V was clipped by 0 bases and J by 3 bases; unmatched bases: 7. The CDR3 runs 15 residues. Germline assignment: CDR1 DFQATT and CDR2 SNEGSKA (reference sequence). CDR3 protein: CSARDPGTGFYEQYF. In DNA, the CDR3 is TGCAGTGCTAGAGATCCCGGGACAGGTTTCTACGAGCAGTACTTC.